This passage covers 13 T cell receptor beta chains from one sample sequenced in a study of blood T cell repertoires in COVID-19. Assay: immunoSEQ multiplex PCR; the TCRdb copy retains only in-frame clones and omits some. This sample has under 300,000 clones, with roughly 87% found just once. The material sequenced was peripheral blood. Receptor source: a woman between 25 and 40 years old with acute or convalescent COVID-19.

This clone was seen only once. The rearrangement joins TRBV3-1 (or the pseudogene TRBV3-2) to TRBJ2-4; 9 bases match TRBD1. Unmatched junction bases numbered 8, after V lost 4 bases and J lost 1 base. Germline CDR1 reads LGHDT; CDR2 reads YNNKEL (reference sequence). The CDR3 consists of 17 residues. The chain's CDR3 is CASSRAAGQGAKNIQYF. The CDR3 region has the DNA TGTGCCAGCAGCCGAGCAGCGGGACAGGGCGCCAAAAACATTCAGTACTTC.

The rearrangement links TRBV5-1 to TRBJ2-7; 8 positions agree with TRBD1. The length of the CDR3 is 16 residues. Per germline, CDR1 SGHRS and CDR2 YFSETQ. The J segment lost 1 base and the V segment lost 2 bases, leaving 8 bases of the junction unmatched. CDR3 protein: CASSFSWTGTSYEQYF. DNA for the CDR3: TGCGCCAGCAGCTTTAGCTGGACAGGGACTTCCTACGAGCAGTACTTC.

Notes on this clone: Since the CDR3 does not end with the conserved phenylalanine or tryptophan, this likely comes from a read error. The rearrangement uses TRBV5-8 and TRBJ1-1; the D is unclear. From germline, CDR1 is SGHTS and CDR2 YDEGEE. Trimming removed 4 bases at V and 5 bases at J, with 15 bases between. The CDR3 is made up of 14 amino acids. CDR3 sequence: CASSLSTRLTEAFL. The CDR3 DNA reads TGTGCCAGCAGCCTAAGCACCAGGCTAACTGAAGCTTTCCTT.

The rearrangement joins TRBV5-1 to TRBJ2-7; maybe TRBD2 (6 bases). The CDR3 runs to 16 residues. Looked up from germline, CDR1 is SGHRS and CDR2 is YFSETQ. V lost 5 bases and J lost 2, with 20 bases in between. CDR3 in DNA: TGCGCCAGCAGGCGGGTTTCAGGGACTTCTACCTACGAGCAGTACTTC. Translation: CASRRVSGTSTYEQYF.

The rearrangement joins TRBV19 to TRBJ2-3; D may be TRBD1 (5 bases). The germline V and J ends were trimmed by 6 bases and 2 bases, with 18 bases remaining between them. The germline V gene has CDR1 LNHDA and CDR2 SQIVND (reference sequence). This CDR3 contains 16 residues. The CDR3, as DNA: TGTGCCAGTAGGGAACAGATGGGCAGGGCCACAGATACGCAGTATTTT. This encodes CASREQMGRATDTQYF.

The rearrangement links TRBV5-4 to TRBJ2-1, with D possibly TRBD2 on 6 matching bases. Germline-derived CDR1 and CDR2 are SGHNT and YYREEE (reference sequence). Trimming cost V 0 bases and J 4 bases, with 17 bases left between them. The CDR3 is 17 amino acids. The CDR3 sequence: CASSLVPRETRYNEQFF. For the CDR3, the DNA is TGTGCCAGCAGCTTGGTCCCCCGGGAGACGCGGTACAATGAGCAGTTCTTC.

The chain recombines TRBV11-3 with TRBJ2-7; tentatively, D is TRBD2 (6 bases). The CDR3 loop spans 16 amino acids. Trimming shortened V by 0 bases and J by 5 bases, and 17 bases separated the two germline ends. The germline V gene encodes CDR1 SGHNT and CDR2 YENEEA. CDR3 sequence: CASSLDGGVLANEQYF. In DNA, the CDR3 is TGTGCCAGCAGCTTAGATGGAGGGGTTTTAGCGAACGAGCAGTACTTC.

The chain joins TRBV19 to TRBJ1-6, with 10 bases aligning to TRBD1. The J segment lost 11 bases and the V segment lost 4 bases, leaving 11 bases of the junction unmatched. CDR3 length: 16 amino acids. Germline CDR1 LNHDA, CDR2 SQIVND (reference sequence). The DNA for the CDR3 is TGTGCCAGTAGTAAGCAGACCGGGACAGGGGTGCCACCCCTCCACTTT. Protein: CASSKQTGTGVPPLHF.

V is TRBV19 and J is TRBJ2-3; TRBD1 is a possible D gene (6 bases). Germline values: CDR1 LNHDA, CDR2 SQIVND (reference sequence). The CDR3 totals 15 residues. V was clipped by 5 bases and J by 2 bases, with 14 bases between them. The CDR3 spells CASSPQGHDTDTQYF. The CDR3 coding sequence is TGTGCCAGTAGTCCGCAGGGACACGACACAGATACGCAGTATTTT.

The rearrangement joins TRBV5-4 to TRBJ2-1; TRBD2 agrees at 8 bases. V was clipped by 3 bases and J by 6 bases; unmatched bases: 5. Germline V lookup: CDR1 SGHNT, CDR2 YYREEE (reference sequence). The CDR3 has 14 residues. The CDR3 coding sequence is TGTGCCAGCAGCTCCCCGGGGGGGATCAATGAGCAGTTCTTC. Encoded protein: CASSSPGGINEQFF.

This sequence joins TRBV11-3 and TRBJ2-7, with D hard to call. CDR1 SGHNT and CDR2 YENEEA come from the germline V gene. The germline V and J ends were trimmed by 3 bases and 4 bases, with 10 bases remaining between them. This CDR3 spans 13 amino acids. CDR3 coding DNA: TGTGCCAGCAGCTTCGACTCCTCTTACGAGCAGTACTTC. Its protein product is CASSFDSSYEQYF.

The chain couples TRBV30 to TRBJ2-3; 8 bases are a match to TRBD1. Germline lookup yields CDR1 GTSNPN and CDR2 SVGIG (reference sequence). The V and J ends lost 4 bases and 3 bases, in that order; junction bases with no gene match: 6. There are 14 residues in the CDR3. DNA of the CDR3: TGTGCCTGGAATACGGACAGGGTTACAGATACGCAGTATTTT. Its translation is CAWNTDRVTDTQYF. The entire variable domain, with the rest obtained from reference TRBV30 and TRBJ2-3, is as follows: SQTIHQWPATLVQPVGSPLSLECTVEGTSNPNLYWYRQAAGRGLQLLFYSVGIGQISSEVPQNLSASRPQDRQFILSSKKLLLSDSGFYLCAWNTDRVTDTQYFGPGTRLTVL.

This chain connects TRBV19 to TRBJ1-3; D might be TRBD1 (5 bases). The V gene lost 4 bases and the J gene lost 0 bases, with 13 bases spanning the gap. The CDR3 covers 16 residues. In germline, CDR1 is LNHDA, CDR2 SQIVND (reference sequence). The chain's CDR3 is CASSTNRQLSGNTIYF. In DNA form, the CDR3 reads TGTGCCAGTAGTACAAATCGACAGCTCTCTGGAAACACCATATATTTT.